These 27 T cell receptor beta chains share one sample of origin, sequenced in a study of T-cell reconstitution after alpha-beta-depleted transplantation in children. Unique molecular identifiers tagged the TCRbeta library. TCRdb fed the PCR reads into MiXCR, producing one record per CDR3 protein. The sample has some 600,000 distinct CDR3 sequences, 10% to 15% seen once. This material consisted of PBMCs, mostly from graft donor cells, taken 360 days after TCRalphabeta/CD19-depleted stem cell transplant. The receptors shown here come from a male patient aged 5 to 17 who had a stem cell transplant for acute myeloid leukemia, so the T cells may come from the graft donor.

In this sample, this clonotype turned up once. A much more abundant neighbour one base away suggests this may be a read error. The rearrangement uses TRBV6-2 or TRBV6-3 and TRBJ2-1, with D perhaps matching TRBD1 (6 bases). This CDR3 contains 15 residues. Per the germline V gene, CDR1 is MNHEY and CDR2 is SVGEGT. The CDR3 bases are TGTGCCAGCAGTGTCCACCAGGGGCCCTACAATGAGCGGTTCTTC. Its translation is CASSVHQGPYNERFF.

This clonotype was observed a handful of times. This chain links TRBV6-5 with TRBJ1-3, with D maybe TRBD1 (5 bases). The V and J ends lost 5 bases and 1 base respectively, with 9 bases between them. Germline V gene sequence: CDR1 MNHEY, CDR2 SVGAGI. CDR3 size: 14 residues. CDR3 DNA: TGTGCCAGCAGTACGACAGCGTCTGGAAACACCATATATTTT. Amino acids: CASSTTASGNTIYF.

This chain connects TRBV23-1 to TRBJ2-7, with 8 bases matching TRBD1. TRBV23-1 is filed as an ORF, its function uncertain. The CDR3 is 16 residues long. J lost 4 bases, V lost 6 bases, and 14 bases had no gene match. The CDR3 region is CASRQDRAPKGYEQYF. CDR3 sequence (DNA): TGCGCCAGCAGGCAGGACAGGGCCCCGAAGGGGTACGAGCAGTACTTC.

This clonotype was detected a few times. For the CDR3, the DNA is TGTGCCAGCAGCTTGCCCGTAGGGGAGGGCTACAATGAGCAGTTCTTC. As protein: CASSLPVGEGYNEQFF. This chain joins TRBV7-9 and TRBJ2-1, with 7 bases identical to TRBD2. Unmatched junction bases numbered 8, after V lost 3 bases and J lost 3 bases. The CDR3 covers 16 residues. Germline V gene sequence: CDR1 SEHNR, CDR2 FQNEAQ (reference sequence). The whole variable domain, filled in from reference TRBV7-9 and TRBJ2-1, reads DTGVSQNPRHKITKRGQNVTFRCDPISEHNRLYWYRQTLGQGPEFLTYFQNEAQLEKSRLLSDRFSAERPKGSFSTLEIQRTEQGDSAMYLCASSLPVGEGYNEQFFGPGTRLTVL.

This clonotype was observed a handful of times. The chain is built from TRBV28 and TRBJ2-5, with a weak D call TRBD2 (5 bases). From germline, CDR1 is MDHEN and CDR2 SYDVKM. This CDR3 spans 19 amino acids. Deletions cut 5 bases from V and 5 bases from J, with 30 bases between. The CDR3 DNA sequence: TGTGCCAGCAGTCTGGCGGACGGGATCCTTCTGGGTATTGCGGAGACCCAGTACTTC. It translates to CASSLADGILLGIAETQYF. Complete variable domain (other parts from reference TRBV28 and TRBJ2-5): DVKVTQSSRYLVKRTGEKVFLECVQDMDHENMFWYRQDPGLGLRLIYFSYDVKMKEKGDIPEGYSVSREKKERFSLILESASTNQTSMYLCASSLADGILLGIAETQYFGPGTRLLVL.

The V call is TRBV20-1, the J call TRBJ2-1; D assignment may be TRBD1 or TRBD2 (6 bases each). The CDR3 sequence is 13 residues long. Germline V CDR1 and CDR2: DFQATT, SNEGSKA (reference sequence). V was trimmed by 6 bases and J by 7 bases, leaving 16 bases between them. This CDR3 reads CSARRGRENEQFF. The DNA of the CDR3 is TGCAGTGCCCGTCGGGGGCGCGAGAATGAGCAGTTCTTC.

This chain links TRBV12-5 with TRBJ2-1; 12 positions match TRBD2. V was pared by 3 bases and J by 8 bases, with 8 bases of the junction left unmatched. Germline values: CDR1 LGHNT, CDR2 FRNRAP. CDR3 length equals 16 residues. The CDR3 DNA sequence: TGTGCTAGTGGTTTATCTAGCGGGAGGGCCGAGTATGAGCAGTTCTTC. Its protein is CASGLSSGRAEYEQFF.

Many counts were recorded for this clonotype. V and J are TRBV5-1 and TRBJ1-1; D possibly corresponds to TRBD1 (6 bases). This CDR3 is 15 amino acids long. In germline, CDR1 is SGHRS, CDR2 YFSETQ. V was trimmed by 4 bases and J by 4 bases, leaving 17 bases between them. The CDR3 region is CASSPRQAGGTEAFF. CDR3 bases: TGCGCCAGCAGCCCCCGACAGGCGGGGGGCACTGAAGCTTTCTTT.

The CDR3 reads CSVDVQGEFGEQYF. Written as DNA, the CDR3 is TGCAGCGTTGACGTACAGGGGGAATTTGGTGAGCAGTACTTC. V and J are TRBV29-1 and TRBJ2-7, with 8 bases identical to TRBD1. J lost 7 bases, V lost 3 bases, and 11 bases had no gene match. Germline lookup yields CDR1 SQVTM and CDR2 ANQGSEA. The CDR3 consists of 14 residues.

V and J are TRBV20-1 and TRBJ2-5; D is unclear. This CDR3 spans 12 amino acids. Germline V gives CDR1 DFQATT, CDR2 SNEGSKA (reference sequence). V lost 3 bases to trimming and J lost 1 base, with 6 bases between them. This chain's CDR3 is CSASHGQETQYF. DNA of the CDR3: TGCAGTGCTAGCCACGGCCAAGAGACCCAGTACTTC.

This chain connects TRBV30 to TRBJ2-5; no clear D. The CDR3 is 13 residues long. V was trimmed by 5 bases and J by 3 bases, leaving 13 bases between them. Germline V gene lookup returns CDR1 GTSNPN and CDR2 SVGIG (reference sequence). CDR3 in DNA: TGTGCCTGGGGACCTAGGGCAGAAGAGACCCAGTACTTC. As protein: CAWGPRAEETQYF.

This clonotype has ten or more counts. This chain links TRBV12-3 or TRBV12-4 with TRBJ2-7; D may be TRBD2 (5 bases). This CDR3 has 16 residues. Trimming took 5 bases from V and 0 from J, leaving 17 bases between them. CDR3 in amino acids: CASSMLRREGSYEQYF. Here the CDR3 DNA reads TGTGCCAGCAGTATGCTCCGTAGAGAGGGCTCCTACGAGCAGTACTTC.

The chain uses TRBV5-1 and TRBJ2-3; 10 positions match TRBD2. Germline values: CDR1 SGHRS, CDR2 YFSETQ. This CDR3 contains 16 residues. The ends lost 4 bases at V and 2 bases at J; junction bases unmatched: 7. The CDR3 sequence is CASSPRLAGPTDTQYF. CDR3 DNA: TGCGCCAGCAGCCCAAGACTAGCGGGTCCCACAGATACGCAGTATTTT.

This clonotype was observed a handful of times. V is TRBV7-9 and J is TRBJ2-2; D unclear. The CDR3 covers 17 residues. The germline V gene encodes CDR1 SEHNR and CDR2 FQNEAQ (reference sequence). V gave up 2 bases and J gave up 0 bases, with 13 bases separating them. The CDR3, as DNA: TGTGCCAGCAGCTTAACCATAGGAGATCCGAACACCGGGGAGCTGTTTTTT. Amino acids: CASSLTIGDPNTGELFF.

The V call is TRBV30, the J call TRBJ2-5; tentatively, D is TRBD2 (7 bases). Germline CDR1 reads GTSNPN; CDR2 reads SVGIG (reference sequence). The length of the CDR3 is 13 residues. The ends were cut back, 5 bases at V and 5 bases at J, with 15 bases in the middle. The CDR3 spells CAWGVGGAETQYF. The CDR3 nucleotides are TGTGCCTGGGGGGTAGGGGGGGCCGAGACCCAGTACTTC. Combining the CDR3 with reference TRBV30 and TRBJ2-5 gives the whole variable domain SQTIHQWPATLVQPVGSPLSLECTVEGTSNPNLYWYRQAAGRGLQLLFYSVGIGQISSEVPQNLSASRPQDRQFILSSKKLLLSDSGFYLCAWGVGGAETQYFGPGTRLLVL.

This clonotype occurred many times. This chain uses TRBV12-3 or TRBV12-4 with TRBJ2-5; D call uncertain. This CDR3 has 13 amino acids. Trimming took off 1 base at V and 7 bases at J, with 10 bases between the two ends. CDR3 protein: CASSLGPVVTQYF. CDR3 nucleotide sequence: TGTGCCAGCAGTTTAGGGCCCGTCGTGACCCAGTACTTC.

This clonotype was found a few times. The V and J genes are TRBV28 and TRBJ1-6; 7 bases line up with TRBD1. V shed 1 base, J shed 4 bases, and the junction held 4 bases outside the gene matches. Germline loops: CDR1 MDHEN, CDR2 SYDVKM. CDR3 size: 16 residues. The CDR3 nucleotides are TGTGCCAGCAGTTTATACCGACAGGGTTATAATTCACCCCTCCACTTT. Its protein is CASSLYRQGYNSPLHF.

This clonotype was seen at least ten times. J is TRBJ2-7 and V is TRBV20-1; TRBD1 is a possible D gene (6 bases). Germline CDR1 and CDR2: DFQATT and SNEGSKA (reference sequence). The CDR3 runs 11 residues. V was trimmed by 5 bases and J by 5 bases, leaving 10 bases between them. CDR3 nucleotides: TGCAGTGCTTTACAGGGTGACGAGCAGTACTTC. Translated: CSALQGDEQYF.

V and J are TRBV2 and TRBJ2-5; perhaps TRBD1 as D (5 bases). In germline, CDR1 is SNHLY, CDR2 FYNNEI. CDR3 length: 14 residues. V was pared by 7 bases and J by 0 bases, with 12 bases between. This CDR3 reads CASTAGNYQETQYF. In DNA, the CDR3 is TGTGCCAGCACGGCAGGGAATTACCAAGAGACCCAGTACTTC.

This clonotype was recorded many times. The chain carries TRBV4-2 and TRBJ2-7; 14 bases map to TRBD2. This CDR3 is built from 18 residues. Trimming at V came to 2 bases and at J to 3 bases, leaving 9 bases not matched to a gene. Germline CDR1 reads LGHNA; CDR2 reads YNFKEQ. CDR3 residues: CASSQFLGLAGGGYEQYF. CDR3 in DNA: TGTGCCAGCAGCCAATTCCTTGGACTAGCGGGAGGTGGCTACGAGCAGTACTTC.

In its sample, this clonotype was seen many times. The chain is built from TRBV6-2 or TRBV6-3 and TRBJ2-1, with D maybe TRBD1 (5 bases). V lost 2 bases and J lost 2, with 10 bases in between. The CDR3 is 15 residues long. Germline V gene data show CDR1 as MNHEY and CDR2 as SVGEGT. For the CDR3, the DNA is TGTGCCAGCAGTTACAGGGGTAGTACCTACAATGAGCAGTTCTTC. Protein: CASSYRGSTYNEQFF.

This clonotype was counted a few times. The V gene is TRBV27, the J gene TRBJ2-7; TRBD1 aligns across 9 bases. Germline V lookup: CDR1 MNHEY, CDR2 SMNVEV (reference sequence). The CDR3 runs 15 residues. Trimming at V came to 0 bases and at J to 4 bases, leaving 4 bases not matched to a gene. The CDR3 DNA reads as TGTGCCAGCAGTTTATCGAACAGGGGGCAATACGAGCAGTACTTC. Translated, it gives CASSLSNRGQYEQYF.

The chain joins TRBV11-1 to TRBJ2-6, with 7 bases fitting TRBD1. Trimming took 1 base from V and 0 from J; bases not matched to a gene: 6. The CDR3 extends over 18 amino acids. CDR1 and CDR2 from the germline V gene are SGHAT and FQDESV (reference sequence). DNA of the CDR3: TGTGCCAGCAGCTTAGGAGGGACAGCGATCTCTGGGGCCAACGTCCTGACTTTC. Translated, it gives CASSLGGTAISGANVLTF.

V usage is TRBV7-3 and J usage is TRBJ2-2; 9 positions match TRBD1. CDR3 length: 16 residues. V gave up 6 bases and J gave up 2 bases; unmatched junction bases: 7. The V gene's germline CDR1 is SGHTA and CDR2 FQGTGA. For the CDR3, the DNA is TGTGCCAGCAGGCCCCGGGACAGGGATAACACCGGGGAGCTGTTTTTT. As protein: CASRPRDRDNTGELFF.

This clonotype has a handful of counts. This chain joins TRBV7-8 and TRBJ2-2, with 7 positions matching TRBD2. Germline assignment: CDR1 SGHVS and CDR2 FQNEAQ. V lost 2 bases, J lost 2 bases, and 5 bases stayed unmatched. The CDR3 totals 16 residues. In DNA, the CDR3 is TGTGCCAGCAGCTTACGCCTAGCGGTTAACACCGGGGAGCTGTTTTTT. This translates into CASSLRLAVNTGELFF.

This clonotype was detected many times. This sequence joins TRBV7-9 and TRBJ2-1; TRBD2 aligns across 9 bases. There are 17 residues in the CDR3. V was pared by 2 bases and J by 3 bases, with 8 bases of the junction left unmatched. Germline values: CDR1 SEHNR, CDR2 FQNEAQ (reference sequence). The CDR3 spells CASSLSLAGIGYNEQFF. CDR3 nucleotide sequence: TGTGCCAGCAGCTTATCCCTAGCGGGAATAGGCTACAATGAGCAGTTCTTC.

With regard to this clonotype: The junction does not match germline at one end; this may be a read error. The V gene is TRBV29-1, the J gene TRBJ1-4; 7 bases fit TRBD1. The germline V gene encodes CDR1 SQVTM and CDR2 ANQGSEA. The CDR3 is 14 residues long. The DNA for the CDR3 is TGCAGCGCTGGGAGGGGGCTGGCTAATGAAAAACTGTCTTTT. Amino acid sequence: CSAGRGLANEKLSF.